These 30 T cell receptor beta chains were sequenced from one sample in a study of blood T cell repertoires in COVID-19. Method: immunoSEQ multiplex PCR; TCRdb's copy keeps in-frame clones and lacks some. The sample lists some 400,000 clones, about 89% seen once, with 2.3% in the top ten. The specimen sequenced was peripheral blood. The source is a woman aged 55-70 years with COVID-19, enrolled during active disease.

The chain uses TRBV15 and TRBJ1-2, with 7 bases aligning to TRBD1. This CDR3 spans 16 amino acids. CDR1 and CDR2 (germline): LNHNV, YYDKDF (reference sequence). V dropped 1 base and J dropped 3; count of bases not matched to a gene: 8. CDR3 residues: CATSRAYGTDDYGYTF. CDR3 in DNA: TGTGCCACCAGCAGAGCTTATGGGACAGACGACTATGGCTACACCTTC.

The rearrangement joins TRBV2 to TRBJ2-5, with a weak D call TRBD1 (5 bases). The V gene lost 6 bases and the J gene lost 4 bases, with 12 bases spanning the gap. In germline, CDR1 is SNHLY, CDR2 FYNNEI. The CDR3 contains 13 residues. The CDR3 nucleotides read TGTGCCAGCAGCCCCCTCCAGGGAGAGACCCAGTACTTC. Its translation: CASSPLQGETQYF.

In DNA form, the CDR3 reads TGTGCCAGTAGTGCCCTCGGGGGCAATCAGCCCCAGCATTTT. This codes for CASSALGGNQPQHF. This chain links TRBV19 with TRBJ1-5; D is uncertain. The germline V gene has CDR1 LNHDA and CDR2 SQIVND (reference sequence). Trimming removed 5 bases at V and 2 bases at J, with 10 bases between. This CDR3 is built from 14 residues.

The CDR3 reads CASSLGGVFTGELFF. The DNA of the CDR3 is TGTGCCAGCAGTTTAGGCGGGGTATTCACCGGGGAGCTGTTTTTT. The rearrangement joins TRBV28 to TRBJ2-2; weak D call: TRBD2 (6 bases). CDR1 and CDR2 (germline): MDHEN, SYDVKM. This CDR3 is built from 15 residues. V was shortened by 2 bases and J by 4 bases, with 11 bases between the two germline ends.

The chain recombines TRBV28 with TRBJ2-7; 10 bases line up with TRBD1. CDR3 length: 17 residues. Germline CDR1 and CDR2: MDHEN and SYDVKM. The junction had 13 bases not matched to a gene; V was cut back by 2 bases and J by 6 bases. The CDR3 region has the DNA TGTGCCAGCAGTTTAACCCGAGTGGGGACAGGGGTGGGCGAGCAGTACTTC. Translating it yields CASSLTRVGTGVGEQYF.

The chain joins TRBV11-3 to TRBJ2-2, with D tentatively TRBD2 (6 bases). Trimming shortened V by 8 bases and J by 1 base, and 8 bases separated the two germline ends. This CDR3 is 13 amino acids long. CDR1 and CDR2 (germline): SGHNT, YENEEA. The CDR3: CASGRENTGELFF. The CDR3, as DNA: TGTGCCAGCGGGCGGGAGAACACCGGGGAGCTGTTTTTT.

The chain links TRBV19 to TRBJ2-3; TRBD2 agrees at 12 bases. Per germline, CDR1 LNHDA and CDR2 SQIVND (reference sequence). This CDR3 contains 18 residues. After removal of 3 bases from V and 2 bases from J, the junction contained 9 bases not matched to a gene. CDR3 in amino acids: CASSMSSGGAGYTDTQYF. CDR3 sequence (DNA): TGTGCCAGTAGTATGTCTAGCGGGGGGGCCGGTTACACAGATACGCAGTATTTT.

The V and J genes are TRBV27 and TRBJ1-2; the D is unclear. Trimming took 4 bases from V and 3 from J, leaving 6 bases between them. The CDR3 length is 12 residues. Germline lookup yields CDR1 MNHEY and CDR2 SMNVEV (reference sequence). The CDR3 sequence: CASSSGYYGYTF. CDR3 sequence (DNA): TGTGCCAGCAGTTCCGGGTACTATGGCTACACCTTC.

This clone has a handful of counts. The V call is TRBV7-2, the J call TRBJ2-7, with 9 positions matching TRBD2. The CDR3 extends over 16 amino acids. Germline loops: CDR1 SGHTA, CDR2 FQGNSA. V lost 1 base to trimming and J lost 7 bases; unmatched junction nucleotides: 11. The CDR3 DNA reads TGTGCCAGCAGCTTAGTTCGCGGGGGGGGCTTGGGTGAGCAGTACTTC. Encoded protein: CASSLVRGGGLGEQYF. Together with reference TRBV7-2 and TRBJ2-7, the CDR3 gives the full variable domain: GAGVSQSPSNKVTEKGKDVELRCDPISGHTALYWYRQSLGQGLEFLIYFQGNSAPDKSGLPSDRFSAERTGGSVSTLTIQRTQQEDSAVYLCASSLVRGGGLGEQYFGPGTRLTVT.

This clone was seen just once. J is TRBJ1-1 and V is TRBV2, with 9 bases lining up with TRBD1. Unmatched junction bases numbered 5, after V lost 6 bases and J lost 3 bases. The CDR3 spans 14 residues. Germline V gives CDR1 SNHLY, CDR2 FYNNEI. CDR3 region: CASRRDRADTEAFF. The CDR3 DNA reads TGTGCCAGCAGGAGGGACAGGGCGGACACTGAAGCTTTCTTT.

This clone was counted a single time. The chain recombines TRBV6-5 with TRBJ2-7; D may be TRBD1 (7 bases). CDR1 is MNHEY, CDR2 SVGAGI, per germline. Deletions cut 6 bases from V and 2 bases from J, with 14 bases between. This CDR3 spans 14 amino acids. CDR3 DNA sequence: TGTGCCAGCAGCGTCAGGGGGGTAGCCTACGAGCAGTACTTC. Translation gives CASSVRGVAYEQYF.

The J gene is TRBJ1-2, the V gene TRBV29-1; TRBD1 aligns across 11 bases. Germline lookup yields CDR1 SQVTM and CDR2 ANQGSEA. J lost 6 bases, V lost 3 bases, and 9 bases had no gene match. The CDR3 totals 15 residues. The DNA of the CDR3 is TGCAGCGTTGATCCGGGACAGGGGGAGGGGAATGGCTACACCTTC. It yields the protein CSVDPGQGEGNGYTF. Looking up the rest from reference TRBV29-1 and TRBJ1-2 gives the full variable domain: SAVISQKPSRDICQRGTSLTIQCQVDSQVTMMFWYRQQPGQSLTLIATANQGSEATYESGFVIDKFPISRPNLTFSTLTVSNMSPEDSSIYLCSVDPGQGEGNGYTFGSGTRLTVV.

This chain uses TRBV19 with TRBJ1-5, with TRBD1 matching over 9 bases. In germline, CDR1 is LNHDA, CDR2 SQIVND (reference sequence). Trimming removed 6 bases from V and 4 bases from J; junction bases left unmatched: 7. CDR3 length: 15 amino acids. CDR3 in amino acids: CASRQGASINQPQHF. The CDR3 DNA reads TGTGCCAGTAGACAGGGGGCCTCAATAAATCAGCCCCAGCATTTT.

The rearrangement links TRBV29-1 to TRBJ2-7; TRBD1 is a possible D gene (6 bases). The length of the CDR3 is 13 residues. V shed 7 bases and J shed 6 bases, with 19 bases lying between them. Germline V gene sequence: CDR1 SQVTM, CDR2 ANQGSEA. The DNA of the CDR3 is TGCAGCGCCGCCGGGCAGGGGTGGCGCGAGCAGTACTTC. Encoded protein: CSAAGQGWREQYF.

A single count supports this clone. The rearrangement links TRBV9 to TRBJ2-2; D might be TRBD1 (5 bases). Trimming removed 0 bases at V and 7 bases at J, with 10 bases between. CDR1 is SGDLS, CDR2 YYNGEE, per germline. The CDR3 has 14 residues. The CDR3 here is CASSVGGLGGELFF. The CDR3 bases are TGTGCCAGCAGCGTAGGGGGCCTGGGCGGGGAGCTGTTTTTT.

This sequence joins TRBV7-9 and TRBJ1-2; no clear D. V lost 0 bases, J lost 2 bases, and 10 bases lay in between. The CDR3 spans 15 residues. Germline CDR1 reads SEHNR; CDR2 reads FQNEAQ (reference sequence). Here the CDR3 reads CASSLAVSLNYGYTF. CDR3 DNA sequence: TGTGCCAGCAGCTTAGCGGTCAGTCTCAACTATGGCTACACCTTC.

The chain combines TRBV5-1 with TRBJ2-5; TRBD1 aligns across 7 bases. The CDR3 has 15 amino acids. Germline V gene lookup returns CDR1 SGHRS and CDR2 YFSETQ. V gave up 4 bases and J gave up 4 bases; unmatched junction bases: 10. The CDR3: CASSQRTGLGETQYF. CDR3 nucleotides: TGCGCCAGCAGCCAACGGACAGGATTAGGAGAGACCCAGTACTTC.

The rearrangement uses TRBV5-4 and TRBJ1-2; D is possibly TRBD1 (6 bases). The CDR3 consists of 13 residues. V shed 5 bases and J shed 4 bases, with 12 bases lying between them. Germline V gene sequence: CDR1 SGHNT, CDR2 YYREEE (reference sequence). The CDR3 coding sequence is TGTGCCAGCAGATTGAGGGGGATCTATGGCTACACCTTC. It yields the protein CASRLRGIYGYTF.

The chain combines TRBV27 with TRBJ1-1, with D possibly TRBD1 on 5 matching bases. V lost 3 bases to trimming and J lost 5 bases, with 10 bases between them. The CDR3 runs 13 residues. Germline V CDR1 and CDR2: MNHEY, SMNVEV (reference sequence). The CDR3 spells CASSFSGLTEAFF. The DNA of the CDR3 is TGTGCCAGCAGTTTCTCGGGACTAACTGAAGCTTTCTTT.

The chain employs TRBV10-2 and TRBJ1-1; 7 bases match TRBD1. This CDR3 region has 13 residues. The junction had 4 bases not matched to a gene; V was cut back by 8 bases and J by 1 base. Germline V gives CDR1 WSHSY, CDR2 SAAADI. Here the CDR3 reads CASGGQSNTEAFF. DNA for the CDR3: TGCGCCAGCGGGGGACAGTCGAACACTGAAGCTTTCTTT.

V gene TRBV4-1 combines with J gene TRBJ2-2, with 10 nucleotides matching TRBD2. The CDR3 sequence is 17 residues long. Germline V gene data show CDR1 as MGHRA and CDR2 as YSYEKL. Unmatched junction bases numbered 12, after V lost 5 bases and J lost 6 bases. The CDR3 is CASSSSPAGGPAGELFF. The CDR3 DNA reads TGCGCCAGCAGCTCGTCCCCAGCGGGGGGGCCGGCCGGGGAGCTGTTTTTT.

The chain joins TRBV7-8 to TRBJ1-1; D remains ambiguous. The CDR3 consists of 14 residues. The ends were cut back, 5 bases at V and 5 bases at J, with 15 bases in the middle. Germline CDR1 and CDR2: SGHVS and FQNEAQ. This CDR3 is CASSPALRETEAFF. The CDR3 nucleotides are TGTGCCAGCAGCCCAGCCTTGAGGGAAACTGAAGCTTTCTTT.

This clone has a single count. This sequence joins TRBV5-4 and TRBJ2-1; weak D call: TRBD2 (5 bases). Trimming shortened V by 2 bases and J by 0 bases, and 12 bases separated the two germline ends. Per the germline V gene, CDR1 is SGHNT and CDR2 is YYREEE (reference sequence). CDR3 length: 16 amino acids. CDR3 sequence (DNA): TGTGCCAGCAGCTTCGATCCGGGGAGCTCCTACAATGAGCAGTTCTTC. It specifies CASSFDPGSSYNEQFF.

This sequence joins TRBV6-5 and TRBJ1-1; D not resolved. The germline V gene has CDR1 MNHEY and CDR2 SVGAGI. With 5 bases removed from V and 1 base from J, the gap between germline ends came to 14 bases. The CDR3 sequence is 15 residues long. CDR3 in DNA: TGTGCCAGCAGTCGAAACCAGGTCTGGAACACTGAAGCTTTCTTT. As protein: CASSRNQVWNTEAFF.

This chain connects TRBV5-4 to TRBJ2-2, with no clear D. This CDR3 is 15 amino acids long. Deletions cut 3 bases from V and 1 base from J, with 10 bases between. Per germline, CDR1 SGHNT and CDR2 YYREEE (reference sequence). In DNA form, the CDR3 reads TGTGCCAGCAGCTCTAGACCGGGGAACACCGGGGAGCTGTTTTTT. It codes for CASSSRPGNTGELFF. Variable domain in full (rest from reference TRBV5-4 and TRBJ2-2): ETGVTQSPTHLIKTRGQQVTLRCSSQSGHNTVSWYQQALGQGPQFIFQYYREEENGRGNFPPRFSGLQFPNYSSELNVNALELDDSALYLCASSSRPGNTGELFFGEGSRLTVL.

The chain joins TRBV2 to TRBJ1-1; D gene ambiguous. Germline CDR1 reads SNHLY; CDR2 reads FYNNEI. This CDR3 is built from 14 residues. V shed 4 bases and J shed 0 bases, with 9 bases lying between them. CDR3 nucleotides: TGTGCCAGCAGTGGAGATTTTCTGAACACTGAAGCTTTCTTT. Protein product: CASSGDFLNTEAFF.

This chain uses TRBV28 with TRBJ2-3, with D perhaps matching TRBD2 (7 bases). This CDR3 spans 15 amino acids. Trimming shortened V by 5 bases and J by 3 bases, and 15 bases separated the two germline ends. Germline values: CDR1 MDHEN, CDR2 SYDVKM. The CDR3 here is CASSESGEGTDTQYF. In DNA form, the CDR3 reads TGTGCCAGCAGTGAATCAGGGGAGGGTACAGATACGCAGTATTTT.

The rearrangement links TRBV30 to TRBJ1-3; 8 positions match TRBD1. This CDR3 region has 14 residues. CDR1 is GTSNPN and CDR2 is SVGIG in the germline V gene (reference sequence). Trimming at V came to 2 bases and at J to 5 bases, leaving 5 bases not matched to a gene. The CDR3 DNA reads TGTGCCTGGAGTTTAGGACAGGGAAGAAACACCATATATTTT. Translation gives CAWSLGQGRNTIYF.

The genes are TRBV27 and TRBJ2-1, with 11 bases identical to TRBD1. The CDR3 sequence is 18 residues long. J lost 0 bases, V lost 2 bases, and 6 bases had no gene match. CDR1 is MNHEY and CDR2 is SMNVEV in the germline V gene (reference sequence). CDR3 bases: TGTGCCAGCAGTTTACGGACAGGGGGCATTAGCTCCTACAATGAGCAGTTCTTC. This encodes CASSLRTGGISSYNEQFF.

This chain links TRBV27 with TRBJ2-6; D gene ambiguous. The ends were cut back, 3 bases at V and 0 bases at J, with 6 bases in the middle. From germline, CDR1 is MNHEY and CDR2 SMNVEV (reference sequence). The CDR3 has 15 amino acids. The CDR3 reads CASSFRNSGANVLTF. DNA for the CDR3: TGTGCCAGCAGTTTTAGAAACTCTGGGGCCAACGTCCTGACTTTC.